This T cell receptor (beta chain) came from a study of Graves' ophthalmopathy and Graves' hyperthyroidism. Turning to the study itself: The study drew peripheral blood at initial diagnosis, before any treatment.

This clonotype was found a few times. At one of its ends the junction is not consistent with the germline gene, which may arise from a read error. CDR3 regions of TCR beta were amplified from RNA transcripts. An initial RT-PCR round employing HTBI primers preceded a second-round multiplex PCR. MiXCR, run by TCRdb on the multiplex PCR reads, gives a single entry per CDR3 protein. In the table there are about 480,000 distinct CDR3 sequences, about an eighth of which are singletons. The CDR3 covers 15 residues. Germline CDR1 is SGHTA and CDR2 is FQGNSA. The chain is built from TRBV7-2 and TRBJ1-6; the match to TRBD1 covers 10 bases. The origin of this receptor is a woman under 40 with Graves' ophthalmopathy. Sample: blood. The CDR3 DNA reads as TGTGCCGGCAGCGCAGGGACAGGGGTGGATTCACCCCTCCACTTT. Translated, it gives CAGSAGTGVDSPLHF.